This is a list of T cell receptor beta chains from one sample in a study of blood T cell repertoires in COVID-19. TCRdb keeps only in-frame clones here, not all; method: immunoSEQ multiplex PCR. This table has approximately 75,000 clones, 85% appearing once. Sample: peripheral blood. Receptors originate from an elderly man with acute or convalescent COVID-19. CDR3s include the opening cysteine and the closing phenylalanine or tryptophan. The D gene is left open where the match is weak. For some rows the clone size is stated as once, few or many, or as a class when expanded; others skip it.

D,size,J,V,DNA,CDR3
TRBD2,few,TRBJ2-5,TRBV18,TGTGCCAGCTCACCTTCTAGCGGCCCCCAAGAGACCCAGTACTTC,CASSPSSGPQETQYF
NA,NA,TRBJ1-1,TRBV11-3,TGTGCCAGCAGCTTAGAAGCCCTCAACGCTTTCTTT,CASSLEALNAFF
TRBD1,NA,TRBJ1-2,TRBV5-4,TGTGCCAGCAGCCAGGGACAGCCCCCACGTAACTATGGCTACACCTTC,CASSQGQPPRNYGYTF
TRBD1,NA,TRBJ2-2,TRBV7-9,TGTGCCAGCAGCCCCTACTCAGGGGGCCGGGGCACCGGGGAGCTGTTTTTT,CASSPYSGGRGTGELFF
NA,NA,TRBJ2-7,TRBV6-5,TGTGCCAGCAGTTACATCGAGGGGGTCTACGAGCAGTACTTC,CASSYIEGVYEQYF
TRBD1,NA,TRBJ1-2,TRBV7-2,TGTGCCAGCAGCTCGGGACAGGGGATAGAATATGGCTACACCTTC,CASSSGQGIEYGYTF
NA,NA,TRBJ1-3,TRBV4-1,TGCGCCAGCAGCCAAGCGGGCGCAGGGACTGGAAACACCATATATTTT,CASSQAGAGTGNTIYF
TRBD1,NA,TRBJ2-1,TRBV5-5,TGTGCCAGCAGCTGGAGACAGGGTTCCTACAATGAGCAGTTCTTC,CASSWRQGSYNEQFF
TRBD1,NA,TRBJ1-4,TRBV11-2,TGTGCCAGCAGCTTAGGGAACAGGGGGCCGTGGGAAAAACTGTTTTTT,CASSLGNRGPWEKLFF
NA,few,TRBJ1-5,TRBV6-2/TRBV6-3,TGTGCCAGCAGTTACGGCGGCGAAAATCAGCCCCAGCATTTT,CASSYGGENQPQHF
TRBD2,NA,TRBJ2-2,TRBV6-4,TGTGCCAGCAGTTCGACTAGCGGCTTCACCGGGGAGCTGTTTTTT,CASSSTSGFTGELFF
TRBD2,NA,TRBJ2-3,TRBV7-2,TGTGCCAGCAGCTTAGAGTTAACTAGCGGACGCACAGATACGCAGTATTTT,CASSLELTSGRTDTQYF
TRBD2,NA,TRBJ2-3,TRBV6-1,TGTGCCAGCAGTCTCCCGGAGCGGGAAGATACGCAGTATTTT,CASSLPEREDTQYF
TRBD1,NA,TRBJ2-7,TRBV5-6,TGTGCCAGCAGCACAGACAGGGGCTACGAGCAGTACTTC,CASSTDRGYEQYF
TRBD1,NA,TRBJ1-2,TRBV10-2,TGCGCCAGCGGTTCCGGACAGGGGGACTATGGCTACACCTTC,CASGSGQGDYGYTF
TRBD2,NA,TRBJ2-1,TRBV19,TGTGCCAGCCTCCGGGGGGGAGAGCCCTACAATGAGCAGTTCTTC,CASLRGGEPYNEQFF
TRBD2,NA,TRBJ2-7,TRBV7-2,TGTGCCAGCAGCCCCGAACTAGCGGGGGATGAGCAGTACTTC,CASSPELAGDEQYF
NA,NA,TRBJ2-1,TRBV7-9,TGTGCCAGCAGCTTAGGGCAGGTTCTCTACAATGAGCAGTTCTTC,CASSLGQVLYNEQFF
TRBD1,NA,TRBJ2-4,TRBV6-5,TGTGCCAGCAGTTACACGGGACAGTTAGCCAAAAACATTCAGTACTTC,CASSYTGQLAKNIQYF
NA,NA,TRBJ2-1,TRBV7-7,TGTGCCAGCAGCTTATCGGGACTGGGCGGGGATGAGCAGTTCTTC,CASSLSGLGGDEQFF
NA,NA,TRBJ2-5,TRBV7-9,TGTGCCAGCAGCTCCCGGGGCCAAGAGACCCAGTACTTC,CASSSRGQETQYF
NA,NA,TRBJ1-2,TRBV6-5,TGTGCCAGCAGTTACGATGGGTTGCGGGGCTACACCTTC,CASSYDGLRGYTF
NA,NA,TRBJ2-6,TRBV19,TGTGCCAGTAGGCAGGGGTCTGGGGCCAACGTCCTGACTTTC,CASRQGSGANVLTF
NA,once,TRBJ2-5,TRBV7-6,TGTGCCAGCAGCTTATTTCAAGGGGGGGCAGGCCTAGGGGAGACCCAGTACTTC,CASSLFQGGAGLGETQYF
NA,NA,TRBJ2-1,TRBV21-1,TGTGCCAGCAGCACCATTAGCGGTTGGCGGGAAAGGGTCAATGAGCAGTTCTTC,CASSTISGWRERVNEQFF
TRBD1,NA,TRBJ2-7,TRBV6-6,TGTGCCAGCAGAACGACAGGGGCGTCGTCGTACGAGCAGTACTTC,CASRTTGASSYEQYF
NA,NA,TRBJ1-1,TRBV30,TGTGCCTGGAGTGGATGGGGGGTGAACACTGAAGCTTTCTTT,CAWSGWGVNTEAFF
NA,NA,TRBJ2-5,TRBV12-2,TGTGCAAGTCGCTCGACTAGCGGCTGGGGAGAGACCCAGTACTTC,CASRSTSGWGETQYF
NA,NA,TRBJ1-2,TRBV6-2/TRBV6-3,TGTGCCAGCAGTATAACCAGGGGAAACTATGGCTACACCTTC,CASSITRGNYGYTF
TRBD2,NA,TRBJ2-2,TRBV5-1,TGCGCCAGCAGTCCTGGACTAGCCCGGACCGGGGAGCTGTTTTTT,CASSPGLARTGELFF
NA,NA,TRBJ1-2,TRBV10-3,TGTGCCATCAGCGCCGACCCGGCCAGGGTCGATGGCTACACCTTC,CAISADPARVDGYTF
TRBD2,NA,TRBJ2-7,TRBV27,TGTGCCAGCAGTTTCTCGCGGGGGGACTACGAGCAGTACTTC,CASSFSRGDYEQYF
TRBD2,NA,TRBJ2-3,TRBV5-1,TGCGCCAGCAGCTTAAGTAGCGGGGGGTCCGCAGATACGCAGTATTTT,CASSLSSGGSADTQYF
NA,NA,TRBJ2-1,TRBV20-1,TGCAGTGCTAGTAGCGGAGGGTACAATGAGCAGTTCTTC,CSASSGGYNEQFF
TRBD1,once,TRBJ2-2,TRBV5-4,TGTGCCAGCCGTCCGGGACAGGGGAACACCGGGGAGCTGTTTTTT,CASRPGQGNTGELFF
TRBD1,NA,TRBJ1-3,TRBV7-9,TGTGCCAGCAGCCGGGACAGCGGAAACACCATATATTTT,CASSRDSGNTIYF
TRBD2,NA,TRBJ2-1,TRBV9,TGTGCCAGCAGCGTAGCTCGAACGGGAGGAAGTCCTGAGCAGTTCTTC,CASSVARTGGSPEQFF
TRBD1,NA,TRBJ2-5,TRBV6-5,TGTGCCAGCAGTTACCAGACAGGGGGCATGGAGACCCAGTACTTC,CASSYQTGGMETQYF
NA,NA,TRBJ2-7,TRBV7-2,TGTGCCAGCAGCTTAGGCCGGTACTCCTACGAGCAGTACTTC,CASSLGRYSYEQYF
NA,once,TRBJ1-2,TRBV9,TGTGCCAGCAGCGAGGGACATAACTATGGCTACACCTTC,CASSEGHNYGYTF
NA,NA,TRBJ2-7,TRBV5-6,TGTGCCAGCAGCTCGCTCGGCCCGCGGCACGAGCAGTACTTC,CASSSLGPRHEQYF
NA,NA,TRBJ1-2,TRBV5-6,TGTGCCAGCAGCTTAGGACAGCCTAACTATGGCTACACCTTC,CASSLGQPNYGYTF
TRBD1,NA,TRBJ2-7,TRBV28,TGTGCCAGCAGTTTTTTCGACTTCGGGACAGGAACCTACGAGCAGTACTTC,CASSFFDFGTGTYEQYF
NA,once,TRBJ1-2,TRBV18,TGTGCCAGCTCACTCGACCCACGGGGATATGGCTACACCTTC,CASSLDPRGYGYTF
NA,NA,TRBJ1-6,TRBV14,TGTGCCAGCTCTGGCCAGGTGTATTCACCCCTCCACTTT,CASSGQVYSPLHF
TRBD1,NA,TRBJ2-3,TRBV10-3,TGTGCCCTCGGGACAGGGGGCGCAGATACGCAGTATTTT,CALGTGGADTQYF
NA,few,TRBJ2-3,TRBV11-3,TGTGCCAGCAGCTTTCGCGGCACCTCCGATACGCAGTATTTT,CASSFRGTSDTQYF
NA,NA,TRBJ1-1,TRBV2,TGTGCCAGCAGTTCCGAGGGTACGACGAACACTGAAGCTTTCTTT,CASSSEGTTNTEAFF
NA,NA,TRBJ2-2,TRBV11-2,TGTGCCAGCAGCTTCCGGGGGTCAAACACCGGGGAGCTGTTTTTT,CASSFRGSNTGELFF
TRBD2,NA,TRBJ2-1,TRBV6-1,TGTGCCAGCAGTGAAACGGGCTTTGGGGGACTAGCGGTTAATGAGCAGTTCTTC,CASSETGFGGLAVNEQFF